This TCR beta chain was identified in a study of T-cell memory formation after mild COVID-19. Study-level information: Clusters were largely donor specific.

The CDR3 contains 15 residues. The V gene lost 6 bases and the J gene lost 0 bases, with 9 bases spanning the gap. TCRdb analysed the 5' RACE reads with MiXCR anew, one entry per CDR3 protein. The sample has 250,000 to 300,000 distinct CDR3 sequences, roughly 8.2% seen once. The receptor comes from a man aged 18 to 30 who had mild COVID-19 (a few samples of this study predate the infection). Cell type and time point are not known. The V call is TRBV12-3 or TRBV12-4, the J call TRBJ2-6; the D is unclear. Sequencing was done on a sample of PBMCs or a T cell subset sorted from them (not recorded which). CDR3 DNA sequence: TGTGCCAGCAGCCCCATCTCCTCTGGGGCCAACGTCCTGACTTTC. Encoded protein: CASSPISSGANVLTF.